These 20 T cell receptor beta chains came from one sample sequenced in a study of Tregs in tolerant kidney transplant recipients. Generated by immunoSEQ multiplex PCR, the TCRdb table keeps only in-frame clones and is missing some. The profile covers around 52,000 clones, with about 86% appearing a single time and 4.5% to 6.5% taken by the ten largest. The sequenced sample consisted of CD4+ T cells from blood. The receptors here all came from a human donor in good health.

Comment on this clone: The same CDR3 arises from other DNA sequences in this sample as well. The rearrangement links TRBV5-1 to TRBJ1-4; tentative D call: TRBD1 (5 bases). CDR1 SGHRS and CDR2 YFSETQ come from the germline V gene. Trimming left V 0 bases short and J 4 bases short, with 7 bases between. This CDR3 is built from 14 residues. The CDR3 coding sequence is TGCGCCAGCAGCTTGGGGCAGGGTAATGAAAAACTGTTTTTT. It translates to CASSLGQGNEKLFF.

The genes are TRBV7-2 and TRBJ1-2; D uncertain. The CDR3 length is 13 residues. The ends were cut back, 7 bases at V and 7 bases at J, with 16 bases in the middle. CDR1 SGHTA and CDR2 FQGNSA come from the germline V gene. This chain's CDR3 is CASTRTPPGGYTF. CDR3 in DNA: TGTGCCAGCACCCGAACACCCCCGGGTGGCTACACCTTC.

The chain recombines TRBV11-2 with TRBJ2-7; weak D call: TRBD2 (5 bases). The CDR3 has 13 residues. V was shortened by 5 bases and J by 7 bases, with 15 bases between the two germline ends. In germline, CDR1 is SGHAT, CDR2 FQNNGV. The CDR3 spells CASSRTGVWEQYF. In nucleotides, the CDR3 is TGTGCCAGCAGCCGGACTGGAGTTTGGGAGCAGTACTTC.

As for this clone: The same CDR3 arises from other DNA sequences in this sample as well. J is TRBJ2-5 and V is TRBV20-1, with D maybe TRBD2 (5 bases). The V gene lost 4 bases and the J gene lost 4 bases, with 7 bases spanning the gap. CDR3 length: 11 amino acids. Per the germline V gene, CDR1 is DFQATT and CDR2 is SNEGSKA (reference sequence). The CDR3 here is CSAIRGETQYF. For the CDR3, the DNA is TGCAGTGCTATCCGGGGAGAGACCCAGTACTTC.

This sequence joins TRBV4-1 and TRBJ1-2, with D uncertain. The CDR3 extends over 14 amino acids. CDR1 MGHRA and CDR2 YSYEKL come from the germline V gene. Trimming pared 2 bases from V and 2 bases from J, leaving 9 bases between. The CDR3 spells CASSQRLQNYGYTF. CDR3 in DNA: TGCGCCAGCAGCCAACGGTTACAGAACTATGGCTACACCTTC.

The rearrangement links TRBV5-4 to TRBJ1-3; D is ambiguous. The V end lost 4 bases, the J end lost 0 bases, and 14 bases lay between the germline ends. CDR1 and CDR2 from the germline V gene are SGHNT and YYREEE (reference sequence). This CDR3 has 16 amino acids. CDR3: CASSPLQMISGNTIYF. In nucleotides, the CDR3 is TGTGCCAGCAGCCCCCTACAGATGATCTCTGGAAACACCATATATTTT. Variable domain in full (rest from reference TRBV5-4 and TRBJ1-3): ETGVTQSPTHLIKTRGQQVTLRCSSQSGHNTVSWYQQALGQGPQFIFQYYREEENGRGNFPPRFSGLQFPNYSSELNVNALELDDSALYLCASSPLQMISGNTIYFGEGSWLTVV.

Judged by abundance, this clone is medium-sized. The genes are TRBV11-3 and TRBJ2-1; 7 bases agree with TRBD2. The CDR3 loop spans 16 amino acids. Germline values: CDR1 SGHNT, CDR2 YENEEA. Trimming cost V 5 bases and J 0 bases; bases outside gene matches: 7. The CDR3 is CASSPRGSFSYNEQFF. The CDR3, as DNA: TGTGCCAGCAGCCCCCGCGGGAGTTTCTCCTACAATGAGCAGTTCTTC.

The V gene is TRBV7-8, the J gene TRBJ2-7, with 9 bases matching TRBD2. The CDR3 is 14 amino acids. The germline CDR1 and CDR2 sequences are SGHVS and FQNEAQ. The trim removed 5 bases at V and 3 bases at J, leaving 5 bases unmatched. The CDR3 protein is CASSRGRADYEQYF. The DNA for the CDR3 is TGTGCCAGCAGCCGCGGGAGGGCCGACTACGAGCAGTACTTC.

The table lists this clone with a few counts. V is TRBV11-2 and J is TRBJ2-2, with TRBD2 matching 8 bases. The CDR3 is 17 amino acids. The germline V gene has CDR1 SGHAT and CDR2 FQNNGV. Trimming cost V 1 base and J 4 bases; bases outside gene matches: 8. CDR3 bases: TGTGCCAGCAGCTTAGGAGGGACTAGTAGATCCACCGGGGAGCTGTTTTTT. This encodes CASSLGGTSRSTGELFF.

Written as DNA, the CDR3 is TGTGCCAGCAGTCCTGACAGGGGGGTTGAGACCCAGTACTTC. Translating gives CASSPDRGVETQYF. The chain links TRBV2 to TRBJ2-5; TRBD1 matches 9 bases. CDR1 and CDR2 (germline): SNHLY, FYNNEI. This CDR3 has 14 amino acids. V shed 5 bases and J 5 bases; nucleotides not matched to a gene: 6.

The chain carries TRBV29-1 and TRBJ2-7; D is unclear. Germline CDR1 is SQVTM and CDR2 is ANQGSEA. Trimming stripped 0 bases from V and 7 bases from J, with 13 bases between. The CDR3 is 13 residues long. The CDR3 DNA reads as TGCAGCGTTGAAGAAGGTCGCTGGGGAGAGCAGTACTTC. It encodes CSVEEGRWGEQYF.

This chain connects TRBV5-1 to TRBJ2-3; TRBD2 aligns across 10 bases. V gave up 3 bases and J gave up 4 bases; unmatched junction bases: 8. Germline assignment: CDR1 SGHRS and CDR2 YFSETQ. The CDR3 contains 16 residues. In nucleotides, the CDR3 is TGCGCCAGCAGCTCCCCCTCTAGCGGGGGAGCAGATACGCAGTATTTT. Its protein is CASSSPSSGGADTQYF.

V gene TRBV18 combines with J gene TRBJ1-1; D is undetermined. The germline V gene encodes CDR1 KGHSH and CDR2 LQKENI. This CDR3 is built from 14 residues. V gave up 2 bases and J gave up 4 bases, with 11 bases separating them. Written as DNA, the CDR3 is TGTGCCAGCTCACCAAGGGCCCAAAGCACTGAAGCTTTCTTT. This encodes CASSPRAQSTEAFF.

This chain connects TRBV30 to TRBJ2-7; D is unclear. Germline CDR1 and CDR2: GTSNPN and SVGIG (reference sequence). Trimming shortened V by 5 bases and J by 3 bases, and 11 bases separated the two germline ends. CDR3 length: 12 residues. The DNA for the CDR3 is TGTGCCTGGGGAAGGACGTTCTACGAGCAGTACTTC. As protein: CAWGRTFYEQYF.

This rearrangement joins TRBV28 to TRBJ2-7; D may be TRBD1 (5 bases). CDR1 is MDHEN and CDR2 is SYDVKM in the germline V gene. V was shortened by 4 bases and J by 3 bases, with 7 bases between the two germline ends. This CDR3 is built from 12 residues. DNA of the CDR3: TGTGCCAGCAGTTCAGGGTACTACGAGCAGTACTTC. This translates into CASSSGYYEQYF.

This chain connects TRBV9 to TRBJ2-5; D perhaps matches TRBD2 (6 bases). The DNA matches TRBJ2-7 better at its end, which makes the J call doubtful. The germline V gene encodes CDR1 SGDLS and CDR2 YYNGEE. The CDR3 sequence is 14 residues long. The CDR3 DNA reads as TGTGCCAGCAGCGAGAGCGGGTCCGCCTACGAGCAGTACTTC. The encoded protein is CASSESGSAYEQYF.

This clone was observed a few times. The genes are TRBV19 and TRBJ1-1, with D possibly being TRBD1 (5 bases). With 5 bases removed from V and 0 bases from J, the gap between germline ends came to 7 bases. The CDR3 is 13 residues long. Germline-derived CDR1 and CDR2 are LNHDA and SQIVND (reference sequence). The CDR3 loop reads CASSPTVNTEAFF. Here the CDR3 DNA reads TGTGCCAGTAGTCCGACAGTGAACACTGAAGCTTTCTTT.

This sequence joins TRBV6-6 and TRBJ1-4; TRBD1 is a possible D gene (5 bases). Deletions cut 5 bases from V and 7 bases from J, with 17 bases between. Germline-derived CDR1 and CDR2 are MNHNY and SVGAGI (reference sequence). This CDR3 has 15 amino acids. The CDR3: CASSDGGREGEKLFF. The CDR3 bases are TGTGCCAGCAGTGACGGGGGGAGGGAGGGTGAAAAACTGTTTTTT.

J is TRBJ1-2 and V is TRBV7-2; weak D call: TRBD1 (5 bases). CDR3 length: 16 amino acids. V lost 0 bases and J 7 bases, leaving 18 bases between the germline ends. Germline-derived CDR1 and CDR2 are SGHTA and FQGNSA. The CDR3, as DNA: TGTGCCAGCAGCTTAGCGTTTGGTGGCAGGGAAGGTGGCTACACCTTC. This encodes CASSLAFGGREGGYTF. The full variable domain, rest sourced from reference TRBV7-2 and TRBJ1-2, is GAGVSQSPSNKVTEKGKDVELRCDPISGHTALYWYRQSLGQGLEFLIYFQGNSAPDKSGLPSDRFSAERTGGSVSTLTIQRTQQEDSAVYLCASSLAFGGREGGYTFGSGTRLTVV.

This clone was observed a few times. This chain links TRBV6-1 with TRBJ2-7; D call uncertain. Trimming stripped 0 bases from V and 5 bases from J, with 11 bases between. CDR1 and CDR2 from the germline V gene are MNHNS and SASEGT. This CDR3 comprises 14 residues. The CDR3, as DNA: TGTGCCAGCAGTGAAGCGGGAAGGCAGGACGAGCAGTACTTC. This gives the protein CASSEAGRQDEQYF.